Reported below is one T cell receptor beta chain. What it recognizes is unknown. These data belong to a study of graft-versus-host responses after intestinal transplantation. As for the study in general: The whole recipient group had anti-thymocyte globulin induction followed by tacrolimus and steroids for approximately three years.

Method: immunoSEQ multiplex PCR; TCRdb's copy keeps in-frame clones and lacks some. The repertoire consists of 85,000 to 100,000 clones, with approximately 90% occurring once and the leading ten covering more than 0.15%. CDR1 MGHRA and CDR2 YSYEKL come from the germline V gene. V was trimmed by 4 bases and J by 4 bases, leaving 7 bases between them. This CDR3 is 13 amino acids long. This rearrangement joins TRBV4-1 to TRBJ1-4; D unresolved. The sample consisted of unstimulated CD4+ T cells sorted from spleen or lymph node cells, taken before intestinal transplant. The TCR sequence derives from a human donor who received an intestinal transplant. CDR3 bases: TGCGCCAGCAGCCCACTCCGTAATGAAAAACTGTTTTTT. It translates to CASSPLRNEKLFF.